The sequence of this T cell receptor beta chain was determined in a study of blood T cell repertoires in COVID-19. Study context: PBMCs, B-cell-depleted T cells, or T cells were the source of the cDNA or gDNA that made up the material.

Authors' data handling: Amplifying reference gene primers gave estimates of nucleated cell counts. Data came from immunoSEQ multiplex PCR; TCRdb stores just in-frame clones and leaves some out. V and J calls and clone size are those listed in that table; D and trimming were worked out from the DNA. The sample holds some 130,000 clones, around 83% seen once. The participants were between about 18 and 90 years old and came from about two dozen US areas. Symptom resolution, clearance, or two negative PCRs marked donors in Cohort 3 as recovered. Source material: PBMCs or T cells enriched from blood (not recorded which). The clonotype comes from a man younger than 40 who had recovered from COVID-19.

The CDR3 loop reads CASSPPGQGYEQYF. The CDR3 bases are TGTGCCAGCTCACCACCGGGACAGGGTTACGAGCAGTACTTC. The chain is built from TRBV18 and TRBJ2-7, with 9 positions matching TRBD1. V was clipped by 0 bases and J by 4 bases; unmatched bases: 1. The CDR3 totals 14 residues. The V gene's germline CDR1 is KGHSH and CDR2 LQKENI.